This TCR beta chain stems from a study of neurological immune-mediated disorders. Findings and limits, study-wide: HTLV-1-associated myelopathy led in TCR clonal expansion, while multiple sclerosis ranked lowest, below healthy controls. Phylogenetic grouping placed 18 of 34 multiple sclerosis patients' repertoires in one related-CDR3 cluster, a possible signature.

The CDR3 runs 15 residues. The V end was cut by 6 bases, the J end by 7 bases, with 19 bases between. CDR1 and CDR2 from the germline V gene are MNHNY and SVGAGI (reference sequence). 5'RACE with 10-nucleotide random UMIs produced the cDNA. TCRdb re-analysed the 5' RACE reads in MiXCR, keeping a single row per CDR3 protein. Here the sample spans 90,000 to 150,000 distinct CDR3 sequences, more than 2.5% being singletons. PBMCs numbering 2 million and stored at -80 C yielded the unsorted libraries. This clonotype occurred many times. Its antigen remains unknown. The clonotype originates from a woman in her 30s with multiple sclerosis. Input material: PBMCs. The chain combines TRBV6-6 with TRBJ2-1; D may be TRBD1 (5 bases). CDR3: CASSHGQGYSNEQFF. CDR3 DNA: TGTGCCAGCAGCCACGGCCAGGGTTATAGTAATGAGCAGTTCTTC.